The 14 T cell receptor beta chains in this list originate from one sample, sequenced in a study of blood T cell repertoires in COVID-19. Sequenced by immunoSEQ multiplex PCR; TCRdb stores in-frame clones only, minus some. The repertoire holds approximately 86,000 clones, 80% to 90% seen once, with about 8.1% in the top ten. The material sequenced was peripheral blood. The receptors here all came from a man aged 50 to 60 with acute or convalescent COVID-19.

The CDR3 DNA reads TGTGCCAGTAGTACCGGGGACAGTTCCTACGAGCAGTACGTC. Translation: CASSTGDSSYEQYV. This chain connects TRBV19 to TRBJ2-7, with TRBD1 matching over 7 bases. Germline lookup yields CDR1 LNHDA and CDR2 SQIVND (reference sequence). CDR3 length: 14 residues. V lost 4 bases to trimming and J lost 1 base; unmatched junction nucleotides: 4.

The chain recombines TRBV28 with TRBJ2-3, with TRBD2 matching over 8 bases. This CDR3 has 15 residues. Trimming cost V 5 bases and J 1 base; bases outside gene matches: 5. CDR1 and CDR2 from the germline V gene are MDHEN and SYDVKM. In DNA, the CDR3 is TGTGCCAGCAGTGGCAGCGGGGGTGGCACAGATACGCAGTATTTT. Its translation is CASSGSGGGTDTQYF. Complete variable domain (other parts from reference TRBV28 and TRBJ2-3): DVKVTQSSRYLVKRTGEKVFLECVQDMDHENMFWYRQDPGLGLRLIYFSYDVKMKEKGDIPEGYSVSREKKERFSLILESASTNQTSMYLCASSGSGGGTDTQYFGPGTRLTVL.

The chain couples TRBV5-4 to TRBJ1-2, with TRBD1 identical over 7 bases. Germline CDR1 is SGHNT and CDR2 is YYREEE (reference sequence). The CDR3 consists of 16 residues. V gave up 3 bases and J gave up 0 bases; unmatched junction bases: 8. The CDR3 DNA sequence: TGTGCCAGCAGCTCCCGACAGGGAGAATCTAACTATGGCTACACCTTC. This sequence encodes CASSSRQGESNYGYTF.

This clone has a handful of counts. This sequence joins TRBV4-1 and TRBJ1-2, with 10 nucleotides matching TRBD1. CDR1 MGHRA and CDR2 YSYEKL come from the germline V gene. With V trimmed by 3 bases and J by 4 bases, 11 bases remained unmatched. The CDR3 is 17 residues long. The CDR3 DNA reads TGCGCCAGCAGCCACGGACCGGGACAGGGGAAGGTCTATGGCTACACCTTC. Protein product: CASSHGPGQGKVYGYTF.

V is TRBV2 and J is TRBJ2-7; 12 bases are a match to TRBD2. CDR3 size: 14 residues. Looked up from germline, CDR1 is SNHLY and CDR2 is FYNNEI. The V segment lost 4 bases and the J segment 4 bases; nucleotides outside the gene matches: 2. DNA of the CDR3: TGTGCCAGCAGTGGGACTAGCGGGGCTTACGAGCAGTACTTC. It specifies CASSGTSGAYEQYF.

The chain joins TRBV19 to TRBJ1-2; D unclear. The CDR3 extends over 13 amino acids. The germline V gene encodes CDR1 LNHDA and CDR2 SQIVND (reference sequence). V lost 3 bases to trimming and J lost 3 bases, with 8 bases between them. The CDR3 sequence: CASSIQAYYGYTF. CDR3 bases: TGTGCCAGTAGTATTCAGGCATACTATGGCTACACCTTC.

The rearrangement links TRBV7-8 to TRBJ2-3; 8 bases match TRBD2. The CDR3 is 19 amino acids. Germline V gene data show CDR1 as SGHVS and CDR2 as FQNEAQ. Germline trimming cut 5 bases from V and 14 bases from J; bases unmatched to any gene: 30. The CDR3 reads CASSLLESGGGLPVNPSYF. The CDR3 nucleotides read TGTGCCAGCAGCCTACTCGAAAGTGGCGGGGGGCTTCCTGTAAATCCGTCGTATTTT.

The V gene is TRBV15, the J gene TRBJ2-1, with unresolved D. The length of the CDR3 is 13 residues. With 0 bases removed from V and 8 bases from J, the gap between germline ends came to 8 bases. Looked up from germline, CDR1 is LNHNV and CDR2 is YYDKDF (reference sequence). The CDR3 DNA reads as TGTGCCACCAGCAGAGATGGAGTAGATGAGCAGTTCTTC. It is translated as CATSRDGVDEQFF.

The chain is built from TRBV24-1 and TRBJ2-3; 7 nucleotides match TRBD2. With V trimmed by 3 bases and J by 5 bases, 7 bases remained unmatched. Germline CDR1 KGHDR, CDR2 SFDVKD. The CDR3 is 15 residues long. CDR3 coding DNA: TGTGCCACCAGTGATCGGGGAGGGGTTCAAGATACGCAGTATTTT. Amino acid sequence: CATSDRGGVQDTQYF.

The rearrangement uses TRBV28 and TRBJ1-6; D is undetermined. V was shortened by 5 bases and J by 7 bases, with 15 bases between the two germline ends. The CDR3 totals 15 residues. CDR1 is MDHEN, CDR2 SYDVKM, per germline. This CDR3 reads CASSPSAGENSPLHF. The CDR3 DNA is TGTGCCAGCAGTCCCAGCGCCGGCGAAAATTCACCCCTCCACTTT.

CDR3 sequence reads: CASSLSGGRGTEAFF. The CDR3 DNA reads as TGTGCCAGCAGTTTATCAGGGGGCCGGGGCACTGAAGCTTTCTTT. V gene TRBV28 combines with J gene TRBJ1-1; TRBD1 aligns across 8 bases. The germline V gene has CDR1 MDHEN and CDR2 SYDVKM. The CDR3 is 15 amino acids. With V trimmed by 1 base and J by 4 bases, 5 bases remained unmatched. Full variable domain (missing parts from reference TRBV28 and TRBJ1-1): DVKVTQSSRYLVKRTGEKVFLECVQDMDHENMFWYRQDPGLGLRLIYFSYDVKMKEKGDIPEGYSVSREKKERFSLILESASTNQTSMYLCASSLSGGRGTEAFFGQGTRLTVV.

The rearrangement joins TRBV2 to TRBJ2-1; D call uncertain. Trimming stripped 3 bases from V and 4 bases from J, with 7 bases between. There are 13 residues in the CDR3. Per the germline V gene, CDR1 is SNHLY and CDR2 is FYNNEI. The CDR3 coding sequence is TGTGCCAGCAGTGAGGAACTATACAATGAGCAGTTCTTC. This codes for CASSEELYNEQFF.

The J gene is TRBJ2-3, the V gene TRBV9; possibly TRBD2 for D (6 bases). The V end lost 0 bases, the J end lost 0 bases, and 8 bases lay between the germline ends. CDR3 length equals 15 residues. CDR1 is SGDLS and CDR2 is YYNGEE in the germline V gene. CDR3 sequence (DNA): TGTGCCAGCAGCGTAGGGGCGGGGAGCACAGATACGCAGTATTTT. It specifies CASSVGAGSTDTQYF.

The chain carries TRBV28 and TRBJ1-2; D call uncertain. V was pared by 5 bases and J by 8 bases, with 21 bases between. The CDR3 consists of 15 residues. Germline loops: CDR1 MDHEN, CDR2 SYDVKM. This CDR3 reads CASSERQAGVRGYTF. The CDR3 nucleotides read TGTGCCAGCAGTGAAAGGCAGGCTGGTGTACGCGGCTACACCTTC.